This TCR beta chain was sequenced in a study of CD8 T cells in ankylosing spondylitis. TCRdb independently ran MiXCR on the 5' RACE reads; one entry per CDR3 protein. The sample includes 100,000 to 150,000 distinct CDR3 sequences, roughly 18% of them seen just once. V was pared by 1 base and J by 9 bases, with 8 bases of the junction left unmatched. Germline V gene data show CDR1 as SGHDN and CDR2 as FVKESK. This CDR3 is built from 14 residues. This clonotype was detected a few times. Its target is not known. Findings and limits, study-wide: Disease-linked clones were found to be CD8+ and relatively rare in peripheral blood. In reactive arthritis synovial fluid and blood, some motif variants had been reported before. What seemed typical of ankylosing spondylitis blood was a TCR beta motif built from about 8 highly homologous variants.

Sequencing input: blood, either unsorted or a sorted T cell fraction (not recorded which). The sequence was obtained from a male donor with ankylosing spondylitis. The chain employs TRBV14 and TRBJ1-1, with 7 bases that match TRBD1. The CDR3 DNA reads as TGTGCCAGCAGCCAAGTTAAAATGACAGGGAAAGCTTTCTTT. Its protein is CASSQVKMTGKAFF.